Sequencing of this T cell receptor (beta chain) was carried out in a study of cytomegalovirus exposure and HLA in healthy donors. Study observations and caveats: There were 150 or so TCR beta chains listed as cytomegalovirus-associated.

Sequencing used immunoSEQ multiplex PCR; TCRdb keeps in-frame clones, though not all of them. The data contain some 75,000 clones, approximately 96% of them singletons. On this clone: The antigen is undetermined.

Material for sequencing was PBMCs. The receptor was derived from a woman younger than 35 in good health and CMV-seronegative.

The CDR3 sequence is CASSLPRPNYGYTF. CDR3 sequence (DNA): TGTGCCAGCAGCTTACCCCGTCCTAACTATGGCTACACCTTC. The V and J genes are TRBV7-6 and TRBJ1-2; D call uncertain. The CDR3 spans 14 residues. V was trimmed by 2 bases and J by 0 bases, leaving 7 bases between them. Germline CDR1 reads SGHVS; CDR2 reads FNYEAQ.